What follows are 11 T cell receptor beta chains derived from one specimen sequenced in a study of Graves' ophthalmopathy and Graves' hyperthyroidism. Amplification of TCR beta CDR3 regions used RNA transcripts. The library came from an HTBI-primed first-round RT-PCR and a second-round multiplex PCR. One entry per CDR3 protein results from TCRdb running MiXCR on the multiplex PCR reads. The sample carries 340,000 or so distinct CDR3 sequences, around a sixth recorded once. Sequenced: peripheral blood. Every receptor here comes from an adult man with Graves' ophthalmopathy.

This clonotype was counted at least ten times. V gene TRBV24-1 combines with J gene TRBJ2-5; 9 bases fit TRBD1. The CDR3 is 16 amino acids. CDR1 KGHDR and CDR2 SFDVKD come from the germline V gene. V lost 4 bases and J lost 5; bases outside the gene matches: 10. CDR3 amino acids: CATSDSRDRVPETQYF. In DNA, the CDR3 is TGTGCCACCAGTGACAGCCGGGACAGGGTGCCCGAGACCCAGTACTTC.

The chain links TRBV6-2 or TRBV6-3 to TRBJ2-7, with D hard to call. The CDR3 length is 14 residues. Between the trimmed V and J ends, which lost 7 bases and 3 bases, there was a span of 16 bases. Germline V gene lookup returns CDR1 MNHEY and CDR2 SVGEGT. DNA for the CDR3: TGTGCCAGCACCCCACGGACGGAATACTACGAGCAGTACTTC. Translated, it gives CASTPRTEYYEQYF.

This clonotype has ten or more counts. V gene TRBV4-2 combines with J gene TRBJ1-1; no reliable D call. Germline CDR1 and CDR2: LGHNA and YNFKEQ. The germline V and J ends were trimmed by 0 bases and 2 bases, with 13 bases remaining between them. This CDR3 comprises 16 residues. CDR3 DNA: TGTGCCAGCAGCCAAGATCCGGGAAAAGCCAACACTGAAGCTTTCTTT. Translated, it gives CASSQDPGKANTEAFF.

This clonotype was counted at least ten times. The J gene is TRBJ1-1, the V gene TRBV6-2 or TRBV6-3; maybe TRBD1 (6 bases). The CDR3 length is 15 residues. Germline V CDR1 and CDR2: MNHEY, SVGEGT. With 6 bases removed from V and 0 bases from J, the gap between germline ends came to 14 bases. The DNA for the CDR3 is TGTGCCAGCAGGGGGGCAGGAATCATGAACACTGAAGCTTTCTTT. It codes for CASRGAGIMNTEAFF.

This clonotype has ten or more counts. The chain is built from TRBV12-3 or TRBV12-4 and TRBJ2-7; D remains ambiguous. CDR3 length: 15 amino acids. V lost 6 bases to trimming and J lost 7 bases, with 22 bases between them. The DNA of the CDR3 is TGTGCCAGCAGCAGCCGGGCCGAATTTGGTGGGGAGCAGTACTTC. Residues: CASSSRAEFGGEQYF.

This clonotype occurred many times. The chain recombines TRBV7-6 with TRBJ1-2; 9 nucleotides agree with TRBD1. J was trimmed by 8 bases and V by 5 bases; bases with no gene match: 9. Germline V gene sequence: CDR1 SGHVS, CDR2 FNYEAQ. The CDR3 contains 14 residues. CDR3 region: CASSPTGTGQGYTF. CDR3 in DNA: TGTGCCAGCAGCCCTACCGGGACAGGGCAGGGCTACACCTTC.

J is TRBJ2-5 and V is TRBV5-1, with 10 bases matching TRBD1. Germline CDR1 and CDR2: SGHRS and YFSETQ. The CDR3 sequence is 14 residues long. Trimming removed 4 bases from V and 5 bases from J; junction bases left unmatched: 5. CDR3: CASSVGTGEETQYF. The CDR3, as DNA: TGCGCCAGCAGCGTCGGGACAGGGGAGGAGACCCAGTACTTC.

This clonotype was found many times. Here the CDR3 reads CASTPDLGTEAFF. In DNA, the CDR3 is TGTGCCAGCACCCCGGACTTGGGGACTGAAGCTTTCTTT. The rearrangement links TRBV6-1 to TRBJ1-1, with unresolved D. Germline assignment: CDR1 MNHNS and CDR2 SASEGT. V lost 7 bases to trimming and J lost 5 bases, with 14 bases between them. The CDR3 loop spans 13 amino acids.

At least ten counts were recorded for this clonotype. The chain employs TRBV7-8 and TRBJ2-5, with D uncertain. This CDR3 region has 14 residues. Trimming shortened V by 1 base and J by 4 bases, and 10 bases separated the two germline ends. Germline loops: CDR1 SGHVS, CDR2 FQNEAQ. The CDR3 nucleotides read TGTGCCAGCAGCTTAGATCCGAAAGGAGAGACCCAGTACTTC. It yields the protein CASSLDPKGETQYF.

In its sample, this clonotype was seen many times. The chain joins TRBV11-1 to TRBJ1-1; D call uncertain. The length of the CDR3 is 13 residues. V lost 3 bases to trimming and J lost 7 bases, with 12 bases between them. Per germline, CDR1 SGHAT and CDR2 FQDESV (reference sequence). The CDR3 is CASSFVVGIEAFF. As DNA, the CDR3 is TGTGCCAGCAGCTTCGTCGTCGGCATTGAAGCTTTCTTT. The variable domain in full, completed from reference TRBV11-1 and TRBJ1-1, reads EAEVAQSPRYKITEKSQAVAFWCDPISGHATLYWYRQILGQGPELLVQFQDESVVDDSQLPKDRFSAERLKGVDSTLKIQPAELGDSAMYLCASSFVVGIEAFFGQGTRLTVV.

This clonotype appeared many times. The V gene is TRBV4-1, the J gene TRBJ1-1; D remains unclear. V dropped 1 base and J dropped 1 base, with 7 bases sitting between them. This CDR3 region has 14 residues. Germline CDR1 and CDR2: MGHRA and YSYEKL. The CDR3 DNA is TGCGCCAGCAGCCAAGGGATTTCGAACACTGAAGCTTTCTTT. It specifies CASSQGISNTEAFF.